This entry describes one TCR beta chain. Its matching antigen is unknown. Germline and junction disagree at one end, which may indicate a read error. The record originates from a study of cytomegalovirus exposure and HLA in healthy donors. Overall study findings and caveats: The likely explanation for a cluster of highly shared sequence variants was sequencing artifact. Common viral pathogens were later found to be apparently linked to several of the most significant clusters. Researchers reported in a later analysis that a missense DCLRE1C variant was tied to TCR beta V- and J-gene trimming.

60 Vbeta and 13 Jbeta primers were used in PCR. Method: immunoSEQ multiplex PCR; TCRdb's copy keeps in-frame clones and lacks some. The data hold around 100,000 clones, with 74% observed a single time. The CDR3 loop spans 14 amino acids. CDR1 and CDR2 (germline): MDHEN, SYDVKM. Donors were ostensibly healthy at sampling, although undocumented immune exposures were probable. Sequenced input: PBMCs. The chain recombines TRBV28 with TRBJ2-7; D remains unclear. This receptor was obtained from a man in his fifties or sixties in good health and CMV-seropositive. The CDR3 loop is CASSRHSTSNEQYF. In DNA, the CDR3 is TGTGCCAGCAGTAGACACAGTACCTCCAACGAGCAGTACTTC. Full variable domain (rest looked up from reference TRBV28 and TRBJ2-7): DVKVTQSSRYLVKRTGEKVFLECVQDMDHENMFWYRQDPGLGLRLIYFSYDVKMKEKGDIPEGYSVSREKKERFSLILESASTNQTSMYLCASSRHSTSNEQYFGPGTRLTVT.